This T cell receptor (beta chain) was recovered during a study of graft-versus-host responses after intestinal transplantation. General study points: Early post-transplant declines in HvG were associated with peak levels of circulating GvH clones.

Between the trimmed V and J ends, which lost 5 bases and 5 bases, there was a span of 19 bases. The CDR3 is made up of 16 amino acids. Germline V gene data show CDR1 as SGHAT and CDR2 as FQNNGV. About this clone itself: Its antigen is unidentified.

Sequencing used immunoSEQ multiplex PCR; TCRdb keeps in-frame clones, though not all of them. The data contain some 85,000 clones, about nine tenths of them singletons. The starting material was unstimulated CD8+ T cells sorted from spleen or lymph node cells, obtained before transplant. The chain employs TRBV11-2 and TRBJ2-1; weak D call: TRBD2 (5 bases). This clonotype was sampled from a human donor who was the organ donor for an intestinal transplant. Written as DNA, the CDR3 is TGTGCCAGCAGCCCCTACCCAGCCGGGGTAAACAATGAGCAGTTCTTC. Its translation is CASSPYPAGVNNEQFF.